The clone carrying this TCR beta chain has more than one count but fewer than ten. The antigen is unknown. Vbeta (60) and Jbeta (13) primers were used in the PCR. Assay used: immunoSEQ multiplex PCR; TCRdb lists only in-frame clones, some missing. The data hold over 35,000 clones, with 50% observed a single time. This specimen comes from a study of cytomegalovirus exposure and HLA in healthy donors. Study at large: For the 300 to 450 genotyped donors, over 80% fell within the Caucasian-associated ancestry cluster. Notes on the study in general: Among TCR beta chains, those listed as cytomegalovirus-associated numbered about 160.

The CDR3 sequence is 17 residues long. CDR1 SEHNR and CDR2 FQNEAQ come from the germline V gene (reference sequence). Trimming at V came to 1 base and at J to 0 bases, leaving 5 bases not matched to a gene. The chain uses TRBV7-9 and TRBJ2-5, with 10 positions matching TRBD1. The clonotype originates from a human donor in good health. Source material: PBMCs. The CDR3 DNA reads as TGTGCCAGCAGCTTAGGACGACAGGGGGCGTACCAAGAGACCCAGTACTTC. Its protein product is CASSLGRQGAYQETQYF.